Sequencing of this T cell receptor beta chain was carried out in a study of blood T cells in healthy people across ages. CDR1 is MNHEY, CDR2 SMNVEV, per germline (reference sequence). The CDR3 is made up of 12 amino acids. Then a second PCR, running roughly 7 to 11 cycles, was carried out with a sample-barcoded 5' primer and a J-beta primer mix. Every cDNA molecule carried a tag from a template-switch adaptor bearing 12 random nucleotides. One entry per CDR3 protein, called by TCRdb with MiXCR from the 5' RACE reads. The sample has around 800,000 distinct CDR3 sequences, 53% seen once. Study conclusions and caveats: Significant beta diversity loss was already apparent by age roughly 38, declining roughly linearly.

As regards this clonotype: No antigen is known for it.

The chain employs TRBV27 and TRBJ2-5; weak D call: TRBD1 (6 bases). The J call may be faulty, since TRBJ2-7 better matches the DNA end. The sample consisted of blood. This receptor was obtained from a man at least 80 years old in good health. For the CDR3, the DNA is TGTGCCAGCCGGACAGCCGTTAGCGAGCAGTACTTC. The encoded protein is CASRTAVSEQYF.